Presented here are 9 T cell receptor beta chains from one specimen sequenced in a study of persistence of HIV-infected CD4 T cells. Sequencing used immunoSEQ version 4 in survey mode. Data came from immunoSEQ multiplex PCR; TCRdb stores just in-frame clones and leaves some out. The sample shows some 45,000 clones, about 87% of them seen only once. Cells were stimulated nonspecifically with anti-CD3/anti-CD28 magnetic beads. CD4+ T cells upregulating both CD40 ligand and CD69 were sorted as responding cells. Their cognate antigens are unknown. Here the sequenced sample was CD4+ T cells sorted from PBMCs after roughly 20-hour stimulation, taken from a patient who received antiretroviral therapy. The origin of the receptors is an adult woman with HIV who was CMV-seropositive.

The CDR3 nucleotides are TGTGCCAGTAGTATGGCGGGAAGGGGCCTTCGGTTCGAGCAGTACGTC. Translation gives CASSMAGRGLRFEQYV. V is TRBV19 and J is TRBJ2-7; D is perhaps TRBD2 (6 bases). Trimming shortened V by 3 bases and J by 6 bases, and 21 bases separated the two germline ends. The CDR3 spans 16 residues. Germline V gives CDR1 LNHDA, CDR2 SQIVND (reference sequence).

The V gene is TRBV2, the J gene TRBJ2-6, with 10 bases aligning to TRBD1. The CDR3 consists of 16 residues. Germline CDR1 SNHLY, CDR2 FYNNEI. The ends lost 6 bases at V and 4 bases at J; junction bases unmatched: 6. DNA for the CDR3: TGTGCCAGCAGCCGGGACAGGGGTTCCGGGGCCAACGTCCTGACTTTC. It is translated as CASSRDRGSGANVLTF.

The chain couples TRBV12-5 to TRBJ1-2; the match to TRBD1 covers 10 bases. The length of the CDR3 is 20 residues. Germline CDR1 and CDR2: LGHNT and FRNRAP. The trim removed 0 bases at V and 0 bases at J, leaving 13 bases unmatched. The CDR3 DNA reads TGTGCTAGTGGTTTGGTAACGGGACAGGGGTATATTCTGGCTAACTATGGCTACACCTTC. Residues: CASGLVTGQGYILANYGYTF.

V usage is TRBV19 and J usage is TRBJ1-6; 7 nucleotides agree with TRBD1. The J segment lost 5 bases and the V segment lost 6 bases, leaving 16 bases of the junction unmatched. Germline V gene lookup returns CDR1 LNHDA and CDR2 SQIVND (reference sequence). CDR3 length: 18 residues. In nucleotides, the CDR3 is TGTGCCAGTAGAAAATATGAGTTCTCACAGGGGAATAATTCACCCCTCCACTTT. Translated: CASRKYEFSQGNNSPLHF.

This clone was picked up one time. This chain joins TRBV14 and TRBJ1-2; 7 nucleotides match TRBD1. The germline gives CDR1 SGHDN, CDR2 FVKESK. V was pared by 0 bases and J by 7 bases, with 2 bases of the junction left unmatched. The CDR3 covers 13 residues. CDR3 protein: CASSQENRGGYTF. In DNA form, the CDR3 reads TGTGCCAGCAGCCAAGAAAACAGGGGTGGCTACACCTTC.

The genes are TRBV28 and TRBJ2-7; D gene unclear. This CDR3 spans 13 amino acids. Germline-derived CDR1 and CDR2 are MDHEN and SYDVKM. V gave up 9 bases and J gave up 6 bases, with 18 bases separating them. The CDR3 protein is CASFGRLSFEQYF. The CDR3 coding sequence is TGTGCCAGTTTCGGACGTCTAAGTTTCGAGCAGTACTTC.

The rearrangement uses TRBV6-5 and TRBJ1-2; D unresolved. Germline-derived CDR1 and CDR2 are MNHEY and SVGAGI. This CDR3 has 15 residues. Trimming pared 6 bases from V and 1 base from J, leaving 15 bases between. The CDR3 spells CASRFAQTHNYGYTF. The CDR3 region has the DNA TGTGCCAGCAGATTTGCTCAGACTCATAACTATGGCTACACCTTC.

This clone has more than one count but fewer than ten. The genes are TRBV5-5 and TRBJ1-3; D is undetermined. V was cut by 6 bases and J by 0 bases, with 7 bases left in between. The CDR3 extends over 13 amino acids. From germline, CDR1 is SGHKS and CDR2 YYEKEE (reference sequence). The CDR3 spells CASKQFSGNTIYF. The CDR3 DNA reads TGTGCCAGCAAGCAGTTCTCTGGAAACACCATATATTTT. The whole variable domain, remainder taken from reference TRBV5-5 and TRBJ1-3, is DAGVTQSPTHLIKTRGQQVTLRCSPISGHKSVSWYQQVLGQGPQFIFQYYEKEERGRGNFPDRFSARQFPNYSSELNVNALLLGDSALYLCASKQFSGNTIYFGEGSWLTVV.

This sequence joins TRBV9 and TRBJ1-2; possible D gene TRBD1, 5 bases. The germline gives CDR1 SGDLS, CDR2 YYNGEE. V was clipped by 0 bases and J by 5 bases, with 17 bases between them. The CDR3 is 16 residues long. The CDR3 nucleotides read TGTGCCAGCAGCGTAGGCGGGCCACGGGGCGGATATGGCTACACCTTC. Its translation: CASSVGGPRGGYGYTF.